This passage covers 22 T cell receptor beta chains from one sample sequenced in a study of early T cells in non-severe SARS-CoV-2 infection. TCRdb independently ran MiXCR on the 5' RACE reads; one entry per CDR3 protein. The data show roughly 52,000 distinct CDR3 sequences, under 8% seen once. The source was whole blood, collected at baseline. These receptors were taken from an adult who was a healthcare worker with PCR-confirmed SARS-CoV-2 infection or an uninfected control (not recorded which).

The rearrangement joins TRBV18 to TRBJ2-3; TRBD1 agrees at 7 bases. Trimming at V came to 4 bases and at J to 0 bases, leaving 7 bases not matched to a gene. The CDR3 is 16 amino acids. Germline V gene data show CDR1 as KGHSH and CDR2 as LQKENI. The CDR3 region is CASSRRQGRSTDTQYF. The CDR3 DNA follows: TGTGCCAGCTCACGACGACAGGGCCGAAGCACAGATACGCAGTATTTT.

This clonotype was seen more than once but under ten times. This chain uses TRBV5-1 with TRBJ2-7; TRBD2 matches at 8 bases. CDR1 and CDR2 from the germline V gene are SGHRS and YFSETQ. The length of the CDR3 is 19 residues. V lost 0 bases to trimming and J lost 3 bases; unmatched junction nucleotides: 17. The CDR3 sequence: CASSLGPFSAAGAIYEQYF. For the CDR3, the DNA is TGCGCCAGCAGCTTGGGACCCTTTTCCGCAGCGGGGGCGATCTACGAGCAGTACTTC.

This clonotype showed up many times. The rearrangement joins TRBV7-2 to TRBJ2-7; TRBD1 aligns across 9 bases. CDR1 and CDR2 (germline): SGHTA, FQGNSA. CDR3 length: 16 residues. Trimming at V came to 5 bases and at J to 3 bases, leaving 11 bases not matched to a gene. DNA for the CDR3: TGTGCCAGCAGCGCCCCCCTTGGACAGGGGATCTACGAGCAGTACTTC. As protein: CASSAPLGQGIYEQYF.

This clonotype has only a few counts. The chain employs TRBV3-1 and TRBJ2-5; maybe TRBD2 (5 bases). In germline, CDR1 is LGHDT, CDR2 YNNKEL (reference sequence). Trimming cost V 2 bases and J 0 bases, with 7 bases left between them. This CDR3 has 14 residues. Here the CDR3 reads CASSQPADQETQYF. For the CDR3, the DNA is TGTGCCAGCAGCCAACCAGCGGACCAAGAGACCCAGTACTTC.

This clonotype showed up many times. The chain couples TRBV7-2 to TRBJ1-1; D not certain. Germline CDR1 and CDR2: SGHTA and FQGNSA. Between the trimmed V and J ends, which lost 1 base and 7 bases, there was a span of 10 bases. The CDR3 loop spans 13 amino acids. The CDR3 nucleotides are TGTGCCAGCAGCTTAGTAGGGTTCAGTGAAGCTTTCTTT. It specifies CASSLVGFSEAFF.

This clonotype was counted between two and nine times. A read error is likely, as this CDR3 ends without the conserved phenylalanine or tryptophan. The chain is built from TRBV10-3 and TRBJ2-7; 9 bases fit TRBD1. This CDR3 has 14 residues. Germline loops: CDR1 ENHRY, CDR2 SYGVKD. V shed 5 bases, J shed 2 bases, and the junction held 4 bases outside the gene matches. CDR3 nucleotides: TGTGCCATCAGTCGGACAGGGGTTGCCTACGAGCAGTACTAC. Translating it yields CAISRTGVAYEQYY.

In its sample, this clonotype was seen once. A read error is possible here, since a much larger clone lies one base away. V usage is TRBV20-1 and J usage is TRBJ1-1, with 9 bases that match TRBD1. CDR3 length: 14 amino acids. Germline assignment: CDR1 DFQATT and CDR2 SNEGSKA (reference sequence). V trimming: 8 bases; J trimming: 5 bases; junction bases outside the gene matches: 12. The CDR3 region is CSPKTGGVWTEAFF. CDR3 sequence (DNA): TGCAGTCCCAAGACAGGGGGGGTTTGGACTGAAGCTTTCTTT.

The rearrangement joins TRBV2 to TRBJ2-2; TRBD2 agrees at 7 bases. V was clipped by 3 bases and J by 7 bases; unmatched bases: 11. CDR1 and CDR2 from the germline V gene are SNHLY and FYNNEI. The CDR3 is 16 residues long. The CDR3 region is CASSDRLAGTGGELFF. As DNA, the CDR3 is TGTGCCAGCAGTGACCGACTAGCAGGGACCGGCGGGGAGCTGTTTTTT.

This clonotype was picked up a small number of times. The chain has TRBV7-9 and TRBJ2-5; the match to TRBD1 covers 7 bases. The germline CDR1 and CDR2 sequences are SEHNR and FQNEAQ (reference sequence). This CDR3 is 14 amino acids long. Trimming at V came to 6 bases and at J to 4 bases, leaving 8 bases not matched to a gene. CDR3 DNA sequence: TGTGCCAGCAGTCTCGACAGGGAATCAGAGACCCAGTACTTC. As protein: CASSLDRESETQYF.

The sample holds many counts of this clonotype. The chain recombines TRBV5-6 with TRBJ2-2; no clear D. CDR1 is SGHDT, CDR2 YYEEEE, per germline. V shed 0 bases and J shed 6 bases, with 15 bases lying between them. This CDR3 contains 16 residues. The DNA for the CDR3 is TGTGCCAGCAGCTTGGCCGTAGTTTCTCTTTCCGGGGAGCTGTTTTTT. It is translated as CASSLAVVSLSGELFF.

A few counts support this clonotype. The rearrangement joins TRBV3-1 to TRBJ1-4, with a possible D match to TRBD1 (6 bases). Trimming left V 8 bases short and J 8 bases short, with 27 bases between. This CDR3 has 17 amino acids. The germline gives CDR1 LGHDT, CDR2 YNNKEL (reference sequence). CDR3 nucleotides: TGTGCCAGCTCCCCCCGGGGGCAGGGAGGCGTCGGAGAAAAACTGTTTTTT. Translated, it gives CASSPRGQGGVGEKLFF.

This clonotype was detected a few times. The gene calls are TRBV7-9 and TRBJ1-6; TRBD1 matches at 9 bases. The germline V gene encodes CDR1 SEHNR and CDR2 FQNEAQ (reference sequence). This CDR3 has 15 amino acids. J was trimmed by 10 bases and V by 4 bases; bases with no gene match: 8. The DNA of the CDR3 is TGTGCCAGCAGCTCCGCACAGGGGGCGGACTCACCCCTCCACTTT. Protein sequence: CASSSAQGADSPLHF.

This clonotype was picked up a small number of times. The chain couples TRBV20-1 to TRBJ2-7, with D uncertain. With 5 bases removed from V and 1 base from J, the gap between germline ends came to 12 bases. CDR3 length: 13 residues. Germline V gene sequence: CDR1 DFQATT, CDR2 SNEGSKA (reference sequence). The CDR3 here is CSARAYSSYEQYF. CDR3 coding DNA: TGCAGTGCTCGCGCCTATTCTTCCTACGAGCAGTACTTC.

This clonotype was found many times. The V and J genes are TRBV4-2 and TRBJ2-5; 11 bases line up with TRBD2. Per the germline V gene, CDR1 is LGHNA and CDR2 is YNFKEQ. The trim removed 4 bases at V and 4 bases at J, leaving 11 bases unmatched. The CDR3 contains 17 residues. The CDR3 nucleotides read TGTGCCAGCAGCCCGCTGACTAGCGGGGACGAGAGAGAGACCCAGTACTTC. Protein product: CASSPLTSGDERETQYF.

This clonotype showed up many times. The CDR3 sequence is CASSLGTVGYEQFF. CDR3 in DNA: TGTGCCAGCAGCCTTGGGACAGTGGGTTACGAGCAGTTCTTC. J is TRBJ2-1 and V is TRBV13; 7 bases are a match to TRBD1. Germline values: CDR1 PRHDT, CDR2 FYEKMQ (reference sequence). The length of the CDR3 is 14 residues. Trimming removed 5 bases from V and 10 bases from J; junction bases left unmatched: 11. Drawing the rest from reference TRBV13 and TRBJ2-1, the complete variable domain is AAGVIQSPRHLIKEKRETATLKCYPIPRHDTVYWYQQGPGQDPQFLISFYEKMQSDKGSIPDRFSAQQFSDYHSELNMSSLELGDSALYFCASSLGTVGYEQFFGPGTRLTVL.

This clonotype has ten or more counts. CDR3 protein: CASGGRETQYF. The DNA for the CDR3 is TGTGCCAGCGGGGGAAGAGAGACCCAGTACTTC. The V gene is TRBV9, the J gene TRBJ2-5, with D possibly being TRBD1 or TRBD2 (5 bases each). The CDR3 runs 11 residues. Per germline, CDR1 SGDLS and CDR2 YYNGEE. The V and J ends lost 7 bases and 4 bases respectively, with 8 bases between them.

In this sample, this clonotype turned up a few times. V and J are TRBV4-3 and TRBJ2-1; D could derive from TRBD1 or TRBD2 (6 bases each). This CDR3 has 14 residues. CDR1 is LGHNA, CDR2 YSLEER, per germline. The V end lost 3 bases, the J end lost 7 bases, and 13 bases lay between the germline ends. The CDR3: CASSQLTGTNEQFF. In nucleotides, the CDR3 is TGCGCCAGCAGCCAGCTCACAGGGACTAATGAGCAGTTCTTC.

This clonotype was recorded at least ten times. The V gene is TRBV5-1, the J gene TRBJ1-2; TRBD1 agrees at 7 bases. CDR3 length equals 14 residues. V lost 4 bases, J lost 2 bases, and 5 bases stayed unmatched. The germline CDR1 and CDR2 sequences are SGHRS and YFSETQ. The CDR3 is CASSPDRLNYGYTF. The CDR3 DNA sequence: TGCGCCAGCAGCCCGGACAGGCTCAACTATGGCTACACCTTC. Using reference TRBV5-1 and TRBJ1-2 for the parts outside the CDR3, the full variable domain is KAGVTQTPRYLIKTRGQQVTLSCSPISGHRSVSWYQQTPGQGLQFLFEYFSETQRNKGNFPGRFSGRQFSNSRSEMNVSTLELGDSALYLCASSPDRLNYGYTFGSGTRLTVV.

The chain recombines TRBV28 with TRBJ1-1, with 7 bases identical to TRBD1. Per germline, CDR1 MDHEN and CDR2 SYDVKM. The CDR3 has 15 residues. J gave up 1 base and V 5 bases, and 7 bases lay outside the gene matches. CDR3 nucleotides: TGTGCCAGCAGTCCCGCAGGGGGAGGGAACACTGAAGCTTTCTTT. It yields the protein CASSPAGGGNTEAFF.

This clonotype was recorded at least ten times. The rearrangement links TRBV7-3 to TRBJ2-2; the D gene is possibly TRBD2 (7 bases). V was shortened by 4 bases and J by 0 bases, with 18 bases between the two germline ends. CDR1 is SGHTA, CDR2 FQGTGA, per germline. This CDR3 spans 18 amino acids. The CDR3: CASSYPREGGPNTGELFF. CDR3 nucleotide sequence: TGTGCCAGCAGCTATCCGAGGGAGGGGGGCCCGAACACCGGGGAGCTGTTTTTT.

This clonotype has only a few counts. V gene TRBV7-6 combines with J gene TRBJ2-7; possible D gene TRBD1, 6 bases. The V gene lost 4 bases and the J gene lost 2 bases, with 9 bases spanning the gap. CDR3 length: 13 amino acids. The germline CDR1 and CDR2 sequences are SGHVS and FNYEAQ. In DNA form, the CDR3 reads TGTGCCAGCAGCTGGGACACAACCTACGAGCAGTACTTC. Its translation is CASSWDTTYEQYF.

This clonotype was observed a handful of times. The chain links TRBV27 to TRBJ1-5; D unresolved. Germline-derived CDR1 and CDR2 are MNHEY and SMNVEV (reference sequence). The length of the CDR3 is 11 residues. The V end was cut by 8 bases, the J end by 3 bases, with 5 bases between. The CDR3 DNA reads as TGTGCCAGCGGGTTCAATCAGCCCCAGCATTTT. Protein sequence: CASGFNQPQHF.